This T cell receptor (beta chain) was sequenced in a study of T cells expressing NK-cell markers. Findings of the study overall: Nothing established the HCMV specificity of expanded NKG2C+ T cell clones.

About this clonotype itself: Its antigen is as yet unknown.

TCRdb reprocessed the 5' RACE reads and reports one entry per CDR3 protein, with no DNA. The sample totals 400,000 or so distinct CDR3 sequences; its top ten clones hold about 10%. CDR3 length: 12 residues. The sequence derives from a woman between 45 and 65 years old in good health. V usage is TRBV12-3 or TRBV12-4 and J usage is TRBJ2-3. The sample consisted of blood T cells: a sorted CD56 or NKG2C T cell subset, CD4+ or CD8+ T cells, or bulk PBMC T cells (not recorded which). This CDR3 is CASSGVGDTQYF.